This entry features one T cell receptor beta chain sequence. Its antigen specificity is not known. No clone much larger than this one lies a single base away; base qualities are absent. Via the germline V gene, CDR1 is SGHTA and CDR2 FQGNSA. The CDR3 measures 16 amino acids from cysteine to phenylalanine. Only the CDR3 DNA stays, 48 bases, in frame from base 1. Patients with a history of autoimmune disease or receiving systemic immunosuppression were excluded from the trial. Peripheral blood for TCR sequencing was drawn from every dose cohort at baseline, at cycle 4 day 1 and at cycle 7 day 1. The samples were taken from a phase I, first-in-human, multicenter, open-label dose-escalation trial of ivuxolimab. Adults with locally advanced or metastatic head and neck squamous cell, hepatocellular, melanoma or renal cell carcinoma were enrolled in the trial. Before TCR sequencing, CD4+ T cells and CD8+ T cells from peripheral blood were sorted into separate populations.

The data were obtained in a study of OX40 agonist ivuxolimab in advanced cancers. Background on the whole study: Ivuxolimab, which targeted the costimulatory receptor OX40 (CD134), was an agonistic, fully human IgG2 monoclonal antibody. Among the roughly 50 dose-escalation patients, approximately 20 had hepatocellular carcinoma, 15 or so melanoma, 9 renal cell carcinoma and 9 head and neck cancer. The dose-escalation cohort was 82.7% male with a mean age of about 58 years, ranging from about 23 to 85. The purpose of peripheral TCRbeta sequencing was to test whether ivuxolimab changed TCR sequence diversity and led to clonal T-cell expansion. Partial responses occurred in three dose-escalation patients, of whom one had hepatocellular carcinoma and two had cutaneous melanoma. The paper reports the monotherapy dose-escalation portion (N of about 52 patients) of the phase I ivuxolimab trial. Patients were allowed to have had prior anti-PD-1, anti-PD-L1 or anti-CTLA-4 therapy, and 40% to 45% of the dose-escalation patients had been treated with checkpoint inhibitors. Intravenous ivuxolimab was administered to patients every 2 weeks at six dose levels: 0.01, 0.1, 0.3, 1.5, 3 and 10 mg/kg. Overall study results and their limits: After ivuxolimab, CD8+ T cells had more expanded clones than CD4+ T cells on average. Low levels of normalized T-cell clonal expansion were also seen in some patients who did not respond. At doses of 0.1 to 3.0 mg/kg, clonal expansion of both CD4+ and CD8+ blood T cells was observed from baseline to week 6. The antigen specificity of the peripheral T cells that underwent clonal expansion was not determined. In the 0.1-3.0 mg/kg groups, partial responders had among the lowest normalized peripheral clonal expansion, particularly in CD8+ T cells.

Genomic DNA was extracted from sorted cells for sequencing of the TCRbeta CDR3 region. The immunoSEQ Assay was used to sequence the TCRbeta CDR3 regions. Sourced from immuneACCESS, this table was stored by TCRdb with only in-frame sequences that have V and J called. A share of the clones is absent; for the studies checked, an unresolved V gene accounts for under half, and the remainder has no known explanation. This sample gives some 70,000 clones in total; around nine tenths of them show up just once. The top ten hold around 2.1% of the sample. The receptor was isolated from an adult with an advanced solid tumor such as melanoma, head and neck, liver or kidney cancer. The V gene is TRBV7-2 and the J gene is TRBJ2-5, and TRBD1 aligns with 8 junction nucleotides. The end of the DNA aligns better with TRBJ2-7, so the J call may be wrong. The sample in question was CD4+ or CD8+ T cells sorted from blood, obtained in a trial of the OX40 agonist ivuxolimab. CDR3 region: CASSLARTGTSYEQYF. The DNA sequence is given as TGTGCCAGCAGCTTAGCACGGACAGGGACCTCCTACGAGCAGTACTTC.